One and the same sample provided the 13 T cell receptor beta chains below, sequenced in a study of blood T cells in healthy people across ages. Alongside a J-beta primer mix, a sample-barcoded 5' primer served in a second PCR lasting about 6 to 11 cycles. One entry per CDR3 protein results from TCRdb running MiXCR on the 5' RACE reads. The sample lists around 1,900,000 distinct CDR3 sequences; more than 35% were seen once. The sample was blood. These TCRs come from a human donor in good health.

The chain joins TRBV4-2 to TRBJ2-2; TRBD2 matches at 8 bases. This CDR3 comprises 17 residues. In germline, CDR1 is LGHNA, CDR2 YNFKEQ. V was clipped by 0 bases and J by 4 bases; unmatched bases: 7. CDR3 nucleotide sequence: TGTGCCAGCAGCCAAGATCCAGCGGGGGCCACCACCGGGGAGCTGTTTTTT. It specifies CASSQDPAGATTGELFF.

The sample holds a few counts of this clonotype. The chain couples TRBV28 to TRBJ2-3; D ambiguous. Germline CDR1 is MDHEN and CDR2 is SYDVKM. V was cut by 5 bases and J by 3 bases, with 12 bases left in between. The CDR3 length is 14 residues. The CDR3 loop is CASSPPRSTDTQYF. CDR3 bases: TGTGCCAGCAGTCCCCCCAGAAGTACAGATACGCAGTATTTT.

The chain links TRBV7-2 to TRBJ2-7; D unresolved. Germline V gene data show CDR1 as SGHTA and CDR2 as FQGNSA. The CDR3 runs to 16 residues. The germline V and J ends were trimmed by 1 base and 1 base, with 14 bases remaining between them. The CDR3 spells CASSLEALGPSYEQYF. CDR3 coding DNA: TGTGCCAGCAGCTTAGAGGCCCTCGGCCCTTCCTACGAGCAGTACTTC.

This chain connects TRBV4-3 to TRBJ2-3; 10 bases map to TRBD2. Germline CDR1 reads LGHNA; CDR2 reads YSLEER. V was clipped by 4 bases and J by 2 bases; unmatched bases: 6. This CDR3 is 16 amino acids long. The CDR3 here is CASSRPSGGATDTQYF. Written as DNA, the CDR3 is TGCGCCAGCAGCCGACCAAGCGGGGGGGCCACAGATACGCAGTATTTT.

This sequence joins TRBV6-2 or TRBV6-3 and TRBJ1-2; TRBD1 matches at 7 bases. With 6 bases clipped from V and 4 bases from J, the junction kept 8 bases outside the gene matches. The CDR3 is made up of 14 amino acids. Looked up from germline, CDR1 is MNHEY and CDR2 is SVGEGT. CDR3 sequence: CASSSGQDPYGYTF. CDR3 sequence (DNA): TGTGCCAGCAGCTCCGGACAGGACCCCTATGGCTACACCTTC.

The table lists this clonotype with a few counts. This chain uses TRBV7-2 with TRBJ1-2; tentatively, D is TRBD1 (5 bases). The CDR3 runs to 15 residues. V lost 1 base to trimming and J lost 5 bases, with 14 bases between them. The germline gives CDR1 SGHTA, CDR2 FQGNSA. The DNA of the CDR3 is TGTGCCAGCAGCTTAGAATCGAAACGGGGGTATGGCTACACCTTC. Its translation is CASSLESKRGYGYTF.

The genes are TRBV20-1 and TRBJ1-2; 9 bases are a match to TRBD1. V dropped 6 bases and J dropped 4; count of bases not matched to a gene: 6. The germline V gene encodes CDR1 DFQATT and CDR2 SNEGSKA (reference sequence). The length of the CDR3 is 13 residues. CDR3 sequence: CSAPETGGYGYTF. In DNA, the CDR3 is TGCAGTGCCCCCGAGACAGGGGGCTATGGCTACACCTTC.

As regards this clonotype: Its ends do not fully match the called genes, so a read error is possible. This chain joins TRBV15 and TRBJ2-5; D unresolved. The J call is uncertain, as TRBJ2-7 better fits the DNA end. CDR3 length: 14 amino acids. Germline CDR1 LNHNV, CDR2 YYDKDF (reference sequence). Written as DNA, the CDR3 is TGTGCCACCAGCGGAGATCTGGCAGAGTACGAGCAGTACTTC. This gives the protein CATSGDLAEYEQYF.

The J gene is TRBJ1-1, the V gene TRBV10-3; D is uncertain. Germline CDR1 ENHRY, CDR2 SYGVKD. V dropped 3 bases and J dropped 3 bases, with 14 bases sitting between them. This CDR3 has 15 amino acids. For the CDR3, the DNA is TGTGCCATCAGTGACCCCCCCAAATTGTACACTGAAGCTTTCTTT. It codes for CAISDPPKLYTEAFF.

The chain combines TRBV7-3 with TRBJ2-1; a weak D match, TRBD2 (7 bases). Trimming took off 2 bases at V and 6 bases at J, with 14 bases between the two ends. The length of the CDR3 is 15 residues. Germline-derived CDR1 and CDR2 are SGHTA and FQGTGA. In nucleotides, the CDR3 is TGTGCCAGCAGCTTATGGGGGGGGCTCGGCAATGAGCAGTTCTTC. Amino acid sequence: CASSLWGGLGNEQFF. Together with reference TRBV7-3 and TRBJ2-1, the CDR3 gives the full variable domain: GAGVSQTPSNKVTEKGKYVELRCDPISGHTALYWYRQSLGQGPEFLIYFQGTGAADDSGLPNDRFFAVRPEGSVSTLKIQRTERGDSAVYLCASSLWGGLGNEQFFGPGTRLTVL.

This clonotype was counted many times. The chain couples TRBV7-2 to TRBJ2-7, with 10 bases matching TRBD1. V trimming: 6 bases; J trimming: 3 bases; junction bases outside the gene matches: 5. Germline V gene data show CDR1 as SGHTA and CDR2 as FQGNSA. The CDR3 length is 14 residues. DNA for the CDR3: TGTGCCAGCAGTTCCCGGGACAGGGGCTACGAGCAGTACTTC. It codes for CASSSRDRGYEQYF.

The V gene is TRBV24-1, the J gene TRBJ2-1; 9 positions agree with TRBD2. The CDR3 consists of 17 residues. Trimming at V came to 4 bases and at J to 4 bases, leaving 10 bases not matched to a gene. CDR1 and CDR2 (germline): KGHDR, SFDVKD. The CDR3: CATSDTRAGGRYNEQFF. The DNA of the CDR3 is TGTGCCACCAGTGACACACGGGCGGGGGGGAGGTACAATGAGCAGTTCTTC.

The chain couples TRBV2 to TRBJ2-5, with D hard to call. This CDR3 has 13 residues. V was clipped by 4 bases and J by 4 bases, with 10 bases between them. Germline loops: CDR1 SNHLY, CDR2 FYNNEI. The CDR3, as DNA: TGTGCCAGCAGTGCACTCGAAGGAGAGACCCAGTACTTC. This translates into CASSALEGETQYF.